Shown below are 29 T cell receptor beta chains from a single sample sequenced in a study of blood T cell repertoires in COVID-19. TCRdb keeps only in-frame clones here, not all; method: immunoSEQ multiplex PCR. The table records 130,000 or so clones, 87% of them present only once. Sequenced sample: peripheral blood. All receptors derive from a man aged 45 to 65 with active COVID-19.

The chain's CDR3 is CASSTLGGSDYTF. CDR3 nucleotides: TGTGCCAGCAGCACTTTAGGAGGGAGTGACTACACCTTC. This sequence joins TRBV7-3 and TRBJ1-2; D gene unclear. The CDR3 is 13 amino acids. V was cut by 5 bases and J by 10 bases, with 17 bases left in between. Germline values: CDR1 SGHTA, CDR2 FQGTGA. The whole variable domain, remainder taken from reference TRBV7-3 and TRBJ1-2, is GAGVSQTPSNKVTEKGKYVELRCDPISGHTALYWYRQSLGQGPEFLIYFQGTGAADDSGLPNDRFFAVRPEGSVSTLKIQRTERGDSAVYLCASSTLGGSDYTFGSGTRLTVV.

The V call is TRBV5-6, the J call TRBJ2-5; 7 bases match TRBD2. Per germline, CDR1 SGHDT and CDR2 YYEEEE. The CDR3 loop spans 17 amino acids. With 4 bases clipped from V and 4 bases from J, the junction kept 16 bases outside the gene matches. The chain's CDR3 is CASSPPGLAEVAETQYF. The CDR3 nucleotides read TGTGCCAGCAGCCCGCCCGGGCTAGCGGAGGTAGCAGAGACCCAGTACTTC.

The DNA of the CDR3 is TGTGCCAGCAGCTTTGACAAAGACTATGGCTACACCTTC. Its protein is CASSFDKDYGYTF. V gene TRBV3-1 (or the pseudogene TRBV3-2) combines with J gene TRBJ1-2; D remains ambiguous. The V end lost 5 bases, the J end lost 3 bases, and 10 bases lay between the germline ends. The V gene's germline CDR1 is LGHDT and CDR2 YNNKEL (reference sequence). The CDR3 totals 13 residues.

The J gene is TRBJ1-1, the V gene TRBV4-1; no clear D gene. V was pared by 0 bases and J by 0 bases, with 11 bases between. The CDR3 runs 16 residues. Germline V CDR1 and CDR2: MGHRA, YSYEKL. Here the CDR3 DNA reads TGCGCCAGCAGCCAAGATGAGCGGGGAGTGAACACTGAAGCTTTCTTT. This codes for CASSQDERGVNTEAFF.

The chain recombines TRBV21-1 with TRBJ1-4. TRBV21-1 is deemed a pseudogene. The CDR3 runs to 18 residues. In nucleotides, the CDR3 is TGTGCCAGCAGCAAAAAGAGGCGAGGCGAAGCAACTAATGAAAAACTGTTTTTT. Amino acids: CASSKKRRGEATNEKLFF.

The genes are TRBV29-1 and TRBJ1-2; D possibly corresponds to TRBD1 (6 bases). Trimming removed 0 bases from V and 5 bases from J, with 13 bases in between. CDR1 and CDR2 (germline): SQVTM, ANQGSEA. The CDR3 loop spans 14 amino acids. The CDR3 protein is CSVEDRGFWYGYTF. CDR3 coding DNA: TGCAGCGTTGAAGATAGGGGGTTTTGGTATGGCTACACCTTC.

This clone showed up just once. The chain combines TRBV7-9 with TRBJ1-2, with 9 positions matching TRBD1. With V trimmed by 7 bases and J by 5 bases, 8 bases remained unmatched. The CDR3 is made up of 14 amino acids. Germline CDR1 and CDR2: SEHNR and FQNEAQ (reference sequence). This CDR3 reads CASTFKGTGYGYTF. CDR3 in DNA: TGTGCCAGCACCTTCAAAGGGACAGGGTATGGCTACACCTTC.

This chain joins TRBV29-1 and TRBJ1-4, with D perhaps matching TRBD1 (6 bases). The germline CDR1 and CDR2 sequences are SQVTM and ANQGSEA. V lost 4 bases, J lost 3 bases, and 12 bases lay in between. The CDR3 is 14 residues long. As DNA, the CDR3 is TGCAGCGTTGGTGTAGGGGGGGCTAATGAAAAACTGTTTTTT. Residues: CSVGVGGANEKLFF.

The chain employs TRBV4-3 and TRBJ2-5; 8 bases match TRBD2. J was trimmed by 1 base and V by 4 bases; bases with no gene match: 5. Germline CDR1 reads LGHNA; CDR2 reads YSLEER. This CDR3 spans 15 amino acids. DNA of the CDR3: TGCGCCAGCAGCCCACGCGGGGGGATCCAAGAGACCCAGTACTTC. It translates to CASSPRGGIQETQYF.

The V and J genes are TRBV7-8 and TRBJ1-3; TRBD1 might be the D (6 bases). The CDR3 is 17 residues long. Trimming took off 0 bases at V and 2 bases at J, with 14 bases between the two ends. The germline gives CDR1 SGHVS, CDR2 FQNEAQ. CDR3 coding DNA: TGTGCCAGCAGCTTAGCGTTAGGATCAGGGGCTGGAAACACCATATATTTT. It yields the protein CASSLALGSGAGNTIYF.

The V gene is TRBV3-1 (or the pseudogene TRBV3-2), the J gene TRBJ1-5, with 9 bases aligning to TRBD1. There are 16 residues in the CDR3. CDR1 is LGHDT and CDR2 is YNNKEL in the germline V gene (reference sequence). The trim removed 3 bases at V and 3 bases at J, leaving 6 bases unmatched. The CDR3 reads CASSHYRGRDNQPQHF. The CDR3 DNA is TGTGCCAGCAGCCACTACAGGGGGCGGGACAATCAGCCCCAGCATTTT.

The chain has TRBV11-3 and TRBJ2-2, with 8 bases that match TRBD2. This CDR3 is built from 15 residues. Germline lookup yields CDR1 SGHNT and CDR2 YENEEA. Losses at the gene ends were 5 bases for V and 4 bases for J; bases not matched to a gene: 6. The CDR3 DNA reads as TGTGCCAGCAGCCTCAAGCTAGCGGGCACCGGGGAGCTGTTTTTT. Amino acid sequence: CASSLKLAGTGELFF.

The chain carries TRBV11-2 and TRBJ2-3; D is ambiguous. Trimming left V 5 bases short and J 2 bases short, with 14 bases between. The CDR3 is made up of 15 amino acids. Per germline, CDR1 SGHAT and CDR2 FQNNGV. The CDR3 DNA reads TGTGCCAGCAGCCCCTATGGAACTAACACAGATACGCAGTATTTT. It encodes CASSPYGTNTDTQYF. The whole variable domain, remainder taken from reference TRBV11-2 and TRBJ2-3, is EAGVAQSPRYKIIEKRQSVAFWCNPISGHATLYWYQQILGQGPKLLIQFQNNGVVDDSQLPKDRFSAERLKGVDSTLKIQPAKLEDSAVYLCASSPYGTNTDTQYFGPGTRLTVL.

The J gene is TRBJ2-5, the V gene TRBV7-3, with a tentative D call TRBD2 (5 bases). V gave up 2 bases and J gave up 5 bases, with 15 bases separating them. Germline V gene data show CDR1 as SGHTA and CDR2 as FQGTGA. The CDR3 covers 15 residues. CDR3 amino acids: CASSLVGRPGETQYF. The CDR3 coding sequence is TGTGCCAGCAGCTTAGTAGGTCGGCCGGGGGAGACCCAGTACTTC.

V usage is TRBV5-1 and J usage is TRBJ2-5; 7 nucleotides align to TRBD2. Trimming at V came to 2 bases and at J to 5 bases, leaving 6 bases not matched to a gene. This CDR3 comprises 14 residues. Germline CDR1 and CDR2: SGHRS and YFSETQ. CDR3 sequence (DNA): TGCGCCAGCAGCTTTCGTACAGCGGGGGAGACCCAGTACTTC. It yields the protein CASSFRTAGETQYF.

V usage is TRBV6-2 or TRBV6-3 and J usage is TRBJ2-5; 7 nucleotides agree with TRBD2. Germline loops: CDR1 MNHEY, CDR2 SVGEGT. This CDR3 spans 18 amino acids. With 3 bases clipped from V and 0 bases from J, the junction kept 13 bases outside the gene matches. The CDR3 here is CASSYYVRSSGNQETQYF. CDR3 bases: TGTGCCAGCAGTTATTATGTGAGATCGAGCGGGAACCAAGAGACCCAGTACTTC.

This clone has just one count. The rearrangement uses TRBV4-1 and TRBJ2-7; D may be TRBD2 (5 bases). The CDR3 totals 14 residues. CDR1 MGHRA and CDR2 YSYEKL come from the germline V gene. The V and J ends lost 2 bases and 5 bases respectively, with 13 bases between them. The CDR3, as DNA: TGCGCCAGCAGCCAATCGCGGGTTCAAAACGAGCAGTACTTC. Translating it yields CASSQSRVQNEQYF.

V usage is TRBV3-1 (or the pseudogene TRBV3-2) and J usage is TRBJ2-1; D is perhaps TRBD1 (5 bases). V was cut by 5 bases and J by 6 bases, with 8 bases left in between. The CDR3 loop spans 12 amino acids. Per germline, CDR1 LGHDT and CDR2 YNNKEL (reference sequence). Written as DNA, the CDR3 is TGTGCCAGCAGCGGGGCAGGCAATGAGCAGTTCTTC. As protein: CASSGAGNEQFF.

This sequence joins TRBV27 and TRBJ1-6; 7 bases fit TRBD1. V shed 2 bases, J shed 4 bases, and the junction held 11 bases outside the gene matches. The CDR3 covers 18 residues. In germline, CDR1 is MNHEY, CDR2 SMNVEV (reference sequence). The CDR3 reads CASSLIGGPRPYNSPLHF. CDR3 DNA sequence: TGTGCCAGCAGTTTAATAGGGGGCCCTCGACCTTATAATTCACCCCTCCACTTT.

V and J are TRBV28 and TRBJ1-2; weak D call: TRBD1 (5 bases). V dropped 9 bases and J dropped 9 bases, with 17 bases sitting between them. This CDR3 is 12 amino acids long. CDR1 MDHEN and CDR2 SYDVKM come from the germline V gene. In DNA, the CDR3 is TGTGCCAGTCTGGAGGACGGGGGTAGCTACACCTTC. Translation: CASLEDGGSYTF.

This clone was counted a single time. An end of the junction does not agree with germline; a read error may underlie this. The chain employs TRBV12-3 or TRBV12-4 and TRBJ2-3, with D maybe TRBD2 (6 bases). There are 13 residues in the CDR3. The CDR3 sequence is CANSFRETDTQYF. The CDR3 coding sequence is TGTGCCAACAGTTTCCGGGAGACGGATACGCAGTATTTT.

The chain carries TRBV18 and TRBJ1-2; the match to TRBD1 covers 8 bases. In germline, CDR1 is KGHSH, CDR2 LQKENI. J gave up 6 bases and V 0 bases, and 15 bases lay outside the gene matches. The CDR3 totals 18 residues. The CDR3 sequence: CASSPPNRGLTGGHGYTF. DNA of the CDR3: TGTGCCAGCTCACCACCAAATAGGGGACTTACAGGGGGGCATGGCTACACCTTC.

The V call is TRBV7-8, the J call TRBJ1-5; D gene unclear. V shed 6 bases and J shed 0 bases, with 9 bases lying between them. This CDR3 spans 14 amino acids. Germline V CDR1 and CDR2: SGHVS, FQNEAQ. The CDR3 DNA reads TGTGCCAGCAGGCTCGGGTCTAGCAATCAGCCCCAGCATTTT. Translation gives CASRLGSSNQPQHF. Complete variable domain (other parts from reference TRBV7-8 and TRBJ1-5): GAGVSQSPRYKVAKRGQDVALRCDPISGHVSLFWYQQALGQGPEFLTYFQNEAQLDKSGLPSDRFFAERPEGSVSTLKIQRTQQEDSAVYLCASRLGSSNQPQHFGDGTRLSIL.

V gene TRBV4-2 combines with J gene TRBJ1-4; TRBD1 aligns across 9 bases. Germline trimming cut 1 base from V and 8 bases from J; bases unmatched to any gene: 2. The length of the CDR3 is 14 residues. CDR1 is LGHNA and CDR2 is YNFKEQ in the germline V gene. CDR3 bases: TGTGCCAGCAGCCAAGGGACAGGGGAGGAAAAACTGTTTTTT. Translated, it gives CASSQGTGEEKLFF.

This chain uses TRBV4-2 with TRBJ1-1; maybe TRBD1 (6 bases). CDR1 and CDR2 from the germline V gene are LGHNA and YNFKEQ. V was trimmed by 3 bases and J by 6 bases, leaving 11 bases between them. There are 13 residues in the CDR3. CDR3 in amino acids: CASSHYRAAEAFF. The CDR3 region has the DNA TGTGCCAGCAGCCATTACAGGGCGGCTGAAGCTTTCTTT.

The chain combines TRBV11-2 with TRBJ2-7; a weak D match, TRBD1 (7 bases). The CDR3 sequence is 14 residues long. V was pared by 4 bases and J by 4 bases, with 14 bases between. Per germline, CDR1 SGHAT and CDR2 FQNNGV. The CDR3 bases are TGTGCCAGCAGCTCGACAGGGACTGGTTACGAGCAGTACTTC. Translating it yields CASSSTGTGYEQYF. Combining the CDR3 with reference TRBV11-2 and TRBJ2-7 gives the whole variable domain EAGVAQSPRYKIIEKRQSVAFWCNPISGHATLYWYQQILGQGPKLLIQFQNNGVVDDSQLPKDRFSAERLKGVDSTLKIQPAKLEDSAVYLCASSSTGTGYEQYFGPGTRLTVT.

The chain carries TRBV19 and TRBJ2-3; 8 bases map to TRBD1. Per germline, CDR1 LNHDA and CDR2 SQIVND (reference sequence). Trimming cost V 3 bases and J 5 bases; bases outside gene matches: 7. This CDR3 is 15 amino acids long. The CDR3 nucleotides read TGTGCCAGTAGTATTAGGCAGGGGGCGAGAGATACGCAGTATTTT. This translates into CASSIRQGARDTQYF.

This chain uses TRBV19 with TRBJ2-7, with 7 nucleotides matching TRBD1. Germline V gene sequence: CDR1 LNHDA, CDR2 SQIVND (reference sequence). The CDR3 runs to 14 residues. Trimming cost V 2 bases and J 6 bases; bases outside gene matches: 7. As DNA, the CDR3 is TGTGCCAGTAGTATACTCCCAGGGGGTGGCGAGCAGTACTTC. This gives the protein CASSILPGGGEQYF. Full variable domain (missing parts from reference TRBV19 and TRBJ2-7): DGGITQSPKYLFRKEGQNVTLSCEQNLNHDAMYWYRQDPGQGLRLIYYSQIVNDFQKGDIAEGYSVSREKKESFPLTVTSAQKNPTAFYLCASSILPGGGEQYFGPGTRLTVT.

J is TRBJ1-1 and V is TRBV18; no firm D call. CDR3 length: 14 amino acids. From germline, CDR1 is KGHSH and CDR2 LQKENI. Trimming took 3 bases from V and 0 from J, leaving 8 bases between them. The CDR3 DNA is TGTGCCAGCTCACCGCAGACTCTGAACACTGAAGCTTTCTTT. Protein product: CASSPQTLNTEAFF.